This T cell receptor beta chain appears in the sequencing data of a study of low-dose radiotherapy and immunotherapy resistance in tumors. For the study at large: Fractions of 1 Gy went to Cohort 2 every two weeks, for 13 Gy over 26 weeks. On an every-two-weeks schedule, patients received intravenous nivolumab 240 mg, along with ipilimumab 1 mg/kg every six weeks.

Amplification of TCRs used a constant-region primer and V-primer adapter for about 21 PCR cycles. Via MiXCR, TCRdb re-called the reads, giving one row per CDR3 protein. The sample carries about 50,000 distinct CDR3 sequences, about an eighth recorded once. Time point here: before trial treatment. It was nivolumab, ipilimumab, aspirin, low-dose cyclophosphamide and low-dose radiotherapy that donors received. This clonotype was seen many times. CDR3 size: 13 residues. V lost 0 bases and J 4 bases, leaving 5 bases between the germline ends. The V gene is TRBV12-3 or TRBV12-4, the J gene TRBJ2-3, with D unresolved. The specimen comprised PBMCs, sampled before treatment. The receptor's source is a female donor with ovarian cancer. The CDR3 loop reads CASSLAHSDTQYF. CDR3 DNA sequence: TGTGCCAGCAGTTTAGCGCATTCAGATACGCAGTATTTT.